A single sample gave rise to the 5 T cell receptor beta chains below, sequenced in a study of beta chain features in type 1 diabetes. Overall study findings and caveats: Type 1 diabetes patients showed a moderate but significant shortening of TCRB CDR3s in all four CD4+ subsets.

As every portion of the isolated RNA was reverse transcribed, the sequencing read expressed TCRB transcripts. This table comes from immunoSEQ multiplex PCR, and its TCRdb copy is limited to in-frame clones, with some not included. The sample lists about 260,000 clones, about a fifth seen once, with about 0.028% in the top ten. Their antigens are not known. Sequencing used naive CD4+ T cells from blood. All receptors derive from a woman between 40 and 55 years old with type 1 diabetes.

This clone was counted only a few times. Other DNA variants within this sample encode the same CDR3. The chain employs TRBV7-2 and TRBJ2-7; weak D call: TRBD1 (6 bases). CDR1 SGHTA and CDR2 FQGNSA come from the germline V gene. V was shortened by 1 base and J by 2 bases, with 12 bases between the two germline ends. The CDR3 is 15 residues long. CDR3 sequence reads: CASSLGVDRPYEQYF. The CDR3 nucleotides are TGTGCCAGCAGCTTAGGCGTCGACAGGCCCTACGAGCAGTACTTC.

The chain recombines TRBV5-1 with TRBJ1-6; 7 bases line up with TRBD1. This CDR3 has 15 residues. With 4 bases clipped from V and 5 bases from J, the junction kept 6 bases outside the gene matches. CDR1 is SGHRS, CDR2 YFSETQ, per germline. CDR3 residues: CASSAGTANNSPLHF. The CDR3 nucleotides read TGCGCCAGCAGCGCAGGGACAGCAAATAATTCACCCCTCCACTTT.

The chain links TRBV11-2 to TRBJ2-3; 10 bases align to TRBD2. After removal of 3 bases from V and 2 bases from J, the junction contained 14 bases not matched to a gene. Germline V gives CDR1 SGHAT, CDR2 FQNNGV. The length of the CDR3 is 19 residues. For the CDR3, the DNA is TGTGCCAGCAGCTTCAAGAGACCTCTAGCGGGGGCTTTCACAGATACGCAGTATTTT. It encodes CASSFKRPLAGAFTDTQYF.

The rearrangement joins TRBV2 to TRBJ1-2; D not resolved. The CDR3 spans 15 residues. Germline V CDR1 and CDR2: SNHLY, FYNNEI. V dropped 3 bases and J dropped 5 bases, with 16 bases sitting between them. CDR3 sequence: CASSELKGKRYGYTF. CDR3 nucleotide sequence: TGTGCCAGCAGTGAGTTAAAAGGCAAGCGGTATGGCTACACCTTC.

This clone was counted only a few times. The CDR3 nucleotides are TGCGCCAGCAGCGCCGCCGGTACGGAAAAACTGTTTTTT. Translation gives CASSAAGTEKLFF. The chain employs TRBV4-3 and TRBJ1-4; the D is unclear. The germline CDR1 and CDR2 sequences are LGHNA and YSLEER. There are 13 residues in the CDR3. Between the trimmed V and J ends, which lost 5 bases and 8 bases, there was a span of 12 bases.